This TCR beta chain emerged from a study of T cells in Graves' hyperthyroidism and ophthalmopathy. It was uncontrolled infection, other autoimmune disease, pregnancy or lactation that excluded patients. This CDR3 comprises 16 residues. The V gene lost 0 bases and the J gene lost 0 bases, with 8 bases spanning the gap. Germline V gene data show CDR1 as LNHNV and CDR2 as YYDKDF (reference sequence). Overall study results and limits: Ophthalmopathy was model-predicted a median about 6 months pre-onset. Most expanded thyroid clonotypes above 0.001 also appeared in blood.

This clonotype has only a few counts. The antigen is not known. Using RNA transcripts as the source, TCR beta CDR3 regions were amplified. A first-round RT-PCR of the TCR CDR3 used the HTBI primer set. MiXCR, run by TCRdb on the multiplex PCR reads, gives a single entry per CDR3 protein. The sample holds approximately 400,000 distinct CDR3 sequences, approximately 15% seen once. The receptor was isolated from a woman aged 18-35 years with Graves' hyperthyroidism. Material for sequencing was blood. The chain combines TRBV15 with TRBJ1-4; maybe TRBD1 (5 bases). The CDR3 region is CATSRDLTATNEKLFF. The CDR3 bases are TGTGCCACCAGCAGAGATTTGACAGCAACTAATGAAAAACTGTTTTTT.